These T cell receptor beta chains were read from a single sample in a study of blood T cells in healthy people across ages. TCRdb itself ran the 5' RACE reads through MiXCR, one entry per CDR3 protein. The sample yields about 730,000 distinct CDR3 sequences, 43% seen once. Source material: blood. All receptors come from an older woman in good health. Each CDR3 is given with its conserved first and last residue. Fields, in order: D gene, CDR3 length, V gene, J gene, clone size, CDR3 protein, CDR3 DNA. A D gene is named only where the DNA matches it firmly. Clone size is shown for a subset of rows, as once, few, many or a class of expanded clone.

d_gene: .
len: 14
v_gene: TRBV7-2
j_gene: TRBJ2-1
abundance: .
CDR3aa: CASGLGGTYNEQFF
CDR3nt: TGTGCCAGCGGCCTGGGCGGCACCTACAATGAGCAGTTCTTC

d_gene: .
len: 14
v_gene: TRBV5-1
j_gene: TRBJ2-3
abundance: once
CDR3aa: CASSPLDLTDTQYF
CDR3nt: TGCGCCAGCAGCCCACTAGACCTGACAGATACGCAGTATTTT

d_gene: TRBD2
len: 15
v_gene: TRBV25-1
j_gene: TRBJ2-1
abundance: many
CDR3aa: CASEAGGGTYNEQFF
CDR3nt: TGTGCCAGCGAGGCGGGCGGGGGGACTTACAATGAGCAGTTCTTC

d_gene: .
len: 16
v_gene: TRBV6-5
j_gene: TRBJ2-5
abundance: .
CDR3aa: CARSYLGAGSEETQYF
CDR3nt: TGTGCCCGCAGTTACCTCGGGGCAGGGTCGGAGGAGACCCAGTACTTC

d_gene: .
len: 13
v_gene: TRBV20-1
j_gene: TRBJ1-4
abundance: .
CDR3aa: CSARLTLDEKLFF
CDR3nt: TGCAGTGCTAGATTGACGCTCGATGAGAAACTGTTTTTT

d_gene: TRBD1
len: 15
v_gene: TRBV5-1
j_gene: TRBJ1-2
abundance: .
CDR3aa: CASRGGGHHNYGYTF
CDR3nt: TGCGCCAGCAGAGGGGGCGGACACCATAACTATGGCTACACCTTC

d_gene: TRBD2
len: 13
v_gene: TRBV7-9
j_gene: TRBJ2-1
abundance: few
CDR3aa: CASSPRGVGEQFF
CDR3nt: TGTGCCAGCAGCCCCCGGGGGGTGGGTGAGCAGTTCTTC

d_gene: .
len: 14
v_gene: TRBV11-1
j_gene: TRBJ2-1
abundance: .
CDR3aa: CAGRYGQGYDEQFF
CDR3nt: TGTGCCGGCAGATATGGGCAGGGTTACGATGAGCAGTTCTTC

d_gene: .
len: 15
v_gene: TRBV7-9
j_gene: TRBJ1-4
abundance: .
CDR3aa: CASSDRTTLNEKLFF
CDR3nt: TGTGCCAGCAGCGATAGAACGACGCTCAATGAAAAACTGTTTTTT

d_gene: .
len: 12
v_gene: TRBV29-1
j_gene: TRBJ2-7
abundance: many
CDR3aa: CSVEEDSYEQYF
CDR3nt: TGCAGCGTTGAAGAAGACAGTTACGAGCAGTACTTC

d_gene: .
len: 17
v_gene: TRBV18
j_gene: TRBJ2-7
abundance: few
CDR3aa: CASSPILASNRNYEQYF
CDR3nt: TGTGCCAGCTCACCAATTTTGGCATCCAATCGAAACTACGAGCAGTACTTC

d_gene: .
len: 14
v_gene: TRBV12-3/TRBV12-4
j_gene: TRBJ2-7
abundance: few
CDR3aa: CASSPGAGIYEQYF
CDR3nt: TGTGCCAGCAGCCCCGGGGCAGGAATCTACGAGCAGTACTTC

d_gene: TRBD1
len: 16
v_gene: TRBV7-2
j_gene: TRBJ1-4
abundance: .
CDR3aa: CASSLSGTGGEEKLFF
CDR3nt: TGTGCCAGCAGCTTATCCGGGACAGGGGGAGAAGAAAAACTGTTTTTT

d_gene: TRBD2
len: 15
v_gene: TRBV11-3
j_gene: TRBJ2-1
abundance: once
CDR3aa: CASSEGLAGGGEQFF
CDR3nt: TGTGCCAGCAGCGAGGGACTAGCGGGGGGAGGTGAGCAGTTCTTC

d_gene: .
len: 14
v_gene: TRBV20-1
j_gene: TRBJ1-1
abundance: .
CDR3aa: CSARTGGGSTEAFF
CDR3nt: TGCAGTGCTAGAACCGGCGGGGGGTCCACTGAAGCTTTCTTT

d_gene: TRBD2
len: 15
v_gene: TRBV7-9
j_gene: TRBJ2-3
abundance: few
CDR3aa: CASSSAGGLSDTQYF
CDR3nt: TGTGCCAGCAGCTCAGCGGGGGGGTTGTCAGATACGCAGTATTTT

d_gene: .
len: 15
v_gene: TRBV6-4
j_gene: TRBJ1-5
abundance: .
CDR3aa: CASSLDDGSNQPQHF
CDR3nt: TGTGCCAGCTCGTTAGATGATGGGAGCAATCAGCCCCAGCATTTT

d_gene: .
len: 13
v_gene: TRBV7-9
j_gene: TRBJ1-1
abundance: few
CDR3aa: CASSRRDNTEAFF
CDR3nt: TGTGCCAGCAGCCGCCGGGACAACACTGAAGCTTTCTTT

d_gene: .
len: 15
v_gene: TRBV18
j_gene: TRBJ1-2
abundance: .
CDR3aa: CASSQRTSLGYGCTF
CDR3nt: TGTGCCAGCTCACAAAGGACATCCCTTGGCTATGGCTGCACCTTC

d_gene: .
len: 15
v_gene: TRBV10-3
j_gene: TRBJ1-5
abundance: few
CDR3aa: CAISGTGSGGQPQHF
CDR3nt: TGTGCCATCAGTGGAACAGGGTCCGGGGGTCAGCCCCAGCATTTT

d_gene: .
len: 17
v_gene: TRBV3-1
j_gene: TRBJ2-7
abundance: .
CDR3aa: CASRKVFSGTYSYEQYF
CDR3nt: TGTGCCAGCAGAAAGGTATTTTCCGGGACTTACTCCTACGAGCAGTACTTC

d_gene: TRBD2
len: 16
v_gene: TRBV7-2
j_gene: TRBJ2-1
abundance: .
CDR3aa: CASSLALAGAFNEQFF
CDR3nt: TGTGCCAGCAGCTTAGCGCTGGCGGGAGCCTTCAATGAGCAGTTCTTC

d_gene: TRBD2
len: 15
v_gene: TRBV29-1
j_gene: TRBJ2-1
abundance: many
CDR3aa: CSVEEAGGKYNEQFF
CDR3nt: TGCAGCGTTGAAGAGGCGGGGGGAAAGTACAATGAGCAGTTCTTC

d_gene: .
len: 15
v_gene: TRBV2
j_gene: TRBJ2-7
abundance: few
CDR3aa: CASSDWAGDSYEQYF
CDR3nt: TGTGCCAGCAGTGATTGGGCAGGTGACTCCTACGAGCAGTACTTC

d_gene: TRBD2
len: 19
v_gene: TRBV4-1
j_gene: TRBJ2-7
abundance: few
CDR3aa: CASSLKHGALGLALYEQYF
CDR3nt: TGCGCCAGCAGCCTGAAACACGGCGCTCTGGGACTAGCGCTATACGAGCAGTACTTC

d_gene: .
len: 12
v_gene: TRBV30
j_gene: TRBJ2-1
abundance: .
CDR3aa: CAWSRQYNEQFF
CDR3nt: TGTGCCTGGAGTCGGCAGTACAATGAGCAGTTCTTC

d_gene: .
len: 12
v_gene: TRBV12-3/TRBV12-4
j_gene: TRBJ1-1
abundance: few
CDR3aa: CASNRESTEAFF
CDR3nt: TGTGCCAGCAACAGGGAGAGCACTGAAGCTTTCTTT

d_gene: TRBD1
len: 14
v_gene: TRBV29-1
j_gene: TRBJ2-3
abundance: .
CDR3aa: CSARRGPGTDTQYF
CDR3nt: TGCAGCGCCAGAAGGGGGCCCGGCACAGATACGCAGTATTTT

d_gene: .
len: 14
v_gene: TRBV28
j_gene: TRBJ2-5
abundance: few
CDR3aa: CASSSGQRKETQYF
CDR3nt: TGTGCCAGCAGTTCTGGACAGCGGAAAGAGACCCAGTACTTC

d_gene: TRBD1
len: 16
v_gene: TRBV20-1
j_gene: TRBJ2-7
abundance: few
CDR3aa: CSAPHLGQDSSYEQYF
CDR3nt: TGCAGTGCCCCCCACTTAGGACAGGATAGCTCCTACGAGCAGTACTTC

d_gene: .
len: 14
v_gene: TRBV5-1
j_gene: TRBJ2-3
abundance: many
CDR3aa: CASSLRDRADTQYF
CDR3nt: TGCGCCAGCAGCCTACGGGACCGTGCAGATACGCAGTATTTT

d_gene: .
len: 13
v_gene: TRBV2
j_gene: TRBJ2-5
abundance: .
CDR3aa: CAAAYDEGQTQYF
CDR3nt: TGTGCCGCCGCTTACGACGAAGGGCAGACCCAGTACTTC